Below, one T cell receptor (beta chain) is given with its context. The antigen is unknown. This sample was taken from a study of blood T cells in healthy people across ages. The study's findings and limits: When one million T cells were used, diversity estimates were thought to be underestimates.

A minimum of 6.5 million PBMCs was isolated per sample. Trimming shortened V by 6 bases and J by 7 bases, and 10 bases separated the two germline ends. The CDR3 is 12 amino acids. Primed by a sample-barcoded 5' primer and a J-beta primer mix, a second PCR proceeded for about 6 to 12 cycles. The template-switch adaptor was a 5' adaptor with 12 random nucleotides. It tagged each cDNA molecule. TCRdb re-derived calls from the 5' RACE reads in MiXCR, one entry per CDR3 protein. The repertoire holds almost 1 million distinct CDR3 sequences, with around 54% as singletons. This receptor was taken from a woman aged 55-70 years in good health. The chain employs TRBV12-3 or TRBV12-4 and TRBJ2-1, with no clear D. Sequencing was carried out using blood. The CDR3 DNA is TGTGCCAGCAGAACACATGCAAATGAGCAGTTCTTC. This sequence encodes CASRTHANEQFF.